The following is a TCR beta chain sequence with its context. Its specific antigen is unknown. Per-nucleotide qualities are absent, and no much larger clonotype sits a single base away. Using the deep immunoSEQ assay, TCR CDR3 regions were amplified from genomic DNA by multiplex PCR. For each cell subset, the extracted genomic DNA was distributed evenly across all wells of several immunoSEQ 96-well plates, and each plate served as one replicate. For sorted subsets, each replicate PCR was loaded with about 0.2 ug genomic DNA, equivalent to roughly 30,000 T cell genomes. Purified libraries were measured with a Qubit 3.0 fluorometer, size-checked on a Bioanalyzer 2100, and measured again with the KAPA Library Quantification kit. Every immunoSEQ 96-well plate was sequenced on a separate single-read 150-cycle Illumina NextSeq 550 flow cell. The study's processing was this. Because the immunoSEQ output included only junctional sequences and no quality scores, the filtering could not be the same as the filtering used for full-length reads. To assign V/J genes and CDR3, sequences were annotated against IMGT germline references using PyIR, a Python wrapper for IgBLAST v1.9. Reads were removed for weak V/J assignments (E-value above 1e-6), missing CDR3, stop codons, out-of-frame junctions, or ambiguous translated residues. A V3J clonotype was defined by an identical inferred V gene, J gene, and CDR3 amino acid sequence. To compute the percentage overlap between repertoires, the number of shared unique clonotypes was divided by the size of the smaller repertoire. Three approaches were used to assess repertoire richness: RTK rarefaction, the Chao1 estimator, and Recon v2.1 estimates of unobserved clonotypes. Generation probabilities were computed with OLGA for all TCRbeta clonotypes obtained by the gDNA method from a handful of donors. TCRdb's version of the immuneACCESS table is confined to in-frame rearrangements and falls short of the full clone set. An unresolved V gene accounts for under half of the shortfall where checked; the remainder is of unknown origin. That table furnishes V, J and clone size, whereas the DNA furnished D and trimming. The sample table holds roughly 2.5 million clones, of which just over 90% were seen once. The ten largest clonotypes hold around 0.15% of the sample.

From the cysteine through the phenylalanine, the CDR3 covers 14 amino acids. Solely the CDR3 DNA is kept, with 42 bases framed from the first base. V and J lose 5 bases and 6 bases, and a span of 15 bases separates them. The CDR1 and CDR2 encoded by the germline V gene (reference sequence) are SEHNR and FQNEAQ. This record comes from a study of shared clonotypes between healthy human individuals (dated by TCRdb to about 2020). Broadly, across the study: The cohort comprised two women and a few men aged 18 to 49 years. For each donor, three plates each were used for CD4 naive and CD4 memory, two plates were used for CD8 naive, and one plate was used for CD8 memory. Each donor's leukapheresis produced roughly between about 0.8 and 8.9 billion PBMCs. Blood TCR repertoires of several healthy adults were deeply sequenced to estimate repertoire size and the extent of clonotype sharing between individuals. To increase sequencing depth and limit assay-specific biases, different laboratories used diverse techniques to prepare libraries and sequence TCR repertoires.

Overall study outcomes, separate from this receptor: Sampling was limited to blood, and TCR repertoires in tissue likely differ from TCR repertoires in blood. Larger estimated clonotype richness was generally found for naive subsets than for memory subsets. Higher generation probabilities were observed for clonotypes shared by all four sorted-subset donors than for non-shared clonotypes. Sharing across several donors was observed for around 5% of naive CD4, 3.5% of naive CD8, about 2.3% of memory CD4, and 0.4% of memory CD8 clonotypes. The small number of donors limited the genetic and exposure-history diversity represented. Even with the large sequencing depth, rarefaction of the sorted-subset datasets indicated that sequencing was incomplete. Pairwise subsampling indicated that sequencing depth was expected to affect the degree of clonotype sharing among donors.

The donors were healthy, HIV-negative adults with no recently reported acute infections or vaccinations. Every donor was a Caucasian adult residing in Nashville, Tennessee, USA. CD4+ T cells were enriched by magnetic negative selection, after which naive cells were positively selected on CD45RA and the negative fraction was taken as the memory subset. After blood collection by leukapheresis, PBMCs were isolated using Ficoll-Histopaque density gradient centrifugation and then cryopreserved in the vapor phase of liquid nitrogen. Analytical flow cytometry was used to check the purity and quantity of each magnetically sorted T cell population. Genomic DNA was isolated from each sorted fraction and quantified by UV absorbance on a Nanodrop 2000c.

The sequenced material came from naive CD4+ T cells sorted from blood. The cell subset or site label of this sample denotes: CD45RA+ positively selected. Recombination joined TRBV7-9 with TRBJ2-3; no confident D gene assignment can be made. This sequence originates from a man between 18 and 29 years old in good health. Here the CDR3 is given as CASSTQFTGDTQYF. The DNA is TGTGCCAGCAGCACTCAATTCACCGGGGATACGCAGTATTTT.